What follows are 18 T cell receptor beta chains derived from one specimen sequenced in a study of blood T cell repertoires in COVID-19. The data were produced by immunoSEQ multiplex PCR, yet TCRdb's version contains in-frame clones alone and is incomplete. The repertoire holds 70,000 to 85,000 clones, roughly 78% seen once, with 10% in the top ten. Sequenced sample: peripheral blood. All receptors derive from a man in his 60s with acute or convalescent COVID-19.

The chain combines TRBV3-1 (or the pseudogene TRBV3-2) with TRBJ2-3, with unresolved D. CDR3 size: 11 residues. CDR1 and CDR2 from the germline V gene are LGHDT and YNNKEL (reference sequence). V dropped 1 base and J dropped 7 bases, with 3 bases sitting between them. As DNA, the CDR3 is TGTGCCAGCAGCCAAGCTTATACGCAGTATTTT. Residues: CASSQAYTQYF.

CDR3 DNA sequence: TGTGCCAGCAGTTTCGAGGGGGCGCGAAGGTCACCCCTCCACTTT. Residues: CASSFEGARRSPLHF. The chain employs TRBV6-5 and TRBJ1-6; 7 bases align to TRBD1. CDR3 length: 15 amino acids. The junction had 10 bases not matched to a gene; V was cut back by 4 bases and J by 10 bases. Germline-derived CDR1 and CDR2 are MNHEY and SVGAGI.

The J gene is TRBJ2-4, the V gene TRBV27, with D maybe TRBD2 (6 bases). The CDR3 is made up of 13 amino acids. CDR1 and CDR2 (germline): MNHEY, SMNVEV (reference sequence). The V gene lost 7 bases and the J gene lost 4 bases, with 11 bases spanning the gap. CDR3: CASTLGSKNIQYF. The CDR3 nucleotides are TGTGCCAGCACCCTCGGGAGTAAAAACATTCAGTACTTC.

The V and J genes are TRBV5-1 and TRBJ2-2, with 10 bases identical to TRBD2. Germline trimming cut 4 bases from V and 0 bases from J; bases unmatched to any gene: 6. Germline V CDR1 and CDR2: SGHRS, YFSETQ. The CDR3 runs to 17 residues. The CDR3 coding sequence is TGCGCCAGCAGCCCTGGGACTAGCGCTTCGAACACCGGGGAGCTGTTTTTT. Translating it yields CASSPGTSASNTGELFF.

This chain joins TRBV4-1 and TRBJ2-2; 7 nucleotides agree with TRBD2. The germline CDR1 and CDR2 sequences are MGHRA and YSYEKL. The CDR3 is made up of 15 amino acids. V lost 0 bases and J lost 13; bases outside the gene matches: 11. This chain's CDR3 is CASSQEGRGIQGLFF. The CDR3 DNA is TGCGCCAGCAGCCAAGAGGGGAGGGGAATTCAAGGGCTGTTTTTT.

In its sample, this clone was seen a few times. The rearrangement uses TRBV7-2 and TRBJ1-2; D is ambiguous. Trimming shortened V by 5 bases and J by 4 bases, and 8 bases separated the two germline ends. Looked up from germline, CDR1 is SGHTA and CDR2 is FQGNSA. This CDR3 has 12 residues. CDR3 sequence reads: CASSILGYGYTF. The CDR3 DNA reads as TGTGCCAGCAGCATACTCGGCTATGGCTACACCTTC.

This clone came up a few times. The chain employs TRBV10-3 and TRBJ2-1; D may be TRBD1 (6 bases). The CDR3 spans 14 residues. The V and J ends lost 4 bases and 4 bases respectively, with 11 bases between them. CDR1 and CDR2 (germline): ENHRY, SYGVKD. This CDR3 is CAISAGVRYNEQFF. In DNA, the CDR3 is TGTGCCATCAGTGCAGGGGTTCGTTACAATGAGCAGTTCTTC.

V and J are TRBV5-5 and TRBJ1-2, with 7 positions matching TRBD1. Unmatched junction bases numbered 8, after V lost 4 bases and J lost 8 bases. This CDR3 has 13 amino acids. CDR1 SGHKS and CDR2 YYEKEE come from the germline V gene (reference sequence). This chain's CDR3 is CASSLDRVEGYTF. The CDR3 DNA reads TGTGCCAGCAGCCTCGACAGGGTCGAGGGCTACACCTTC. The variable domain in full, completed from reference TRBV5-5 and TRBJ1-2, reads DAGVTQSPTHLIKTRGQQVTLRCSPISGHKSVSWYQQVLGQGPQFIFQYYEKEERGRGNFPDRFSARQFPNYSSELNVNALLLGDSALYLCASSLDRVEGYTFGSGTRLTVV.

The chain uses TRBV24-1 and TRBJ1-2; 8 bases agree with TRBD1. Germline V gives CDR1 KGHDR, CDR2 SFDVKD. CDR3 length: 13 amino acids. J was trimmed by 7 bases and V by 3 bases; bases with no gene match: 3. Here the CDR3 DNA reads TGTGCCACCAGTGATAGCGACAGGGGTGGCTACACCTTC. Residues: CATSDSDRGGYTF.

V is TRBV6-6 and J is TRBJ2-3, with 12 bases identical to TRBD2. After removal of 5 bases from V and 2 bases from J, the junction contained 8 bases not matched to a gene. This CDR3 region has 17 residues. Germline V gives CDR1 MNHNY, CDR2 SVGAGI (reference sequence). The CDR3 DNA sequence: TGTGCCAGCAGTCCTTCCCGGACTAGCGGGAACACAGATACGCAGTATTTT. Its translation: CASSPSRTSGNTDTQYF.

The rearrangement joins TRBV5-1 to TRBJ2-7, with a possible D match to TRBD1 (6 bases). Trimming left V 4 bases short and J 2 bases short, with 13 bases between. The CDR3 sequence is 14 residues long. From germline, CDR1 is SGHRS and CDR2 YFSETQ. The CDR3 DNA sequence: TGCGCCAGCAGCGGCCGAGGACAGCCCTACGAGCAGTACTTC. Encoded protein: CASSGRGQPYEQYF.

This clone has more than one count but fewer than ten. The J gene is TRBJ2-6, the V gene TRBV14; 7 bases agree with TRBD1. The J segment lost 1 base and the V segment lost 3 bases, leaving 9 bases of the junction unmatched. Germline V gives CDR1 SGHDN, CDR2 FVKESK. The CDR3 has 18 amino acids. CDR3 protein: CASSQLGQSLSGANVLTF. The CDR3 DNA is TGTGCCAGCAGCCAGTTGGGACAGTCCCTTTCTGGGGCCAACGTCCTGACTTTC.

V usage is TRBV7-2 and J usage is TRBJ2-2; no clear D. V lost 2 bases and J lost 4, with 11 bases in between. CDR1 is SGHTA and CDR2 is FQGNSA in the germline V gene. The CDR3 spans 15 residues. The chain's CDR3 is CASSLILGPTGELFF. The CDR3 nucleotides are TGTGCCAGCAGCTTAATCCTAGGTCCCACCGGGGAGCTGTTTTTT. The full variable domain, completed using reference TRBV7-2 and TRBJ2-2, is GAGVSQSPSNKVTEKGKDVELRCDPISGHTALYWYRQSLGQGLEFLIYFQGNSAPDKSGLPSDRFSAERTGGSVSTLTIQRTQQEDSAVYLCASSLILGPTGELFFGEGSRLTVL.

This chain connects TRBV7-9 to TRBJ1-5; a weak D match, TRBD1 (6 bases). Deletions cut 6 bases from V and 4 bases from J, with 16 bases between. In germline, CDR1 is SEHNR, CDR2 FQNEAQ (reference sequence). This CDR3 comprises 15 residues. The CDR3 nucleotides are TGTGCCAGCAGTCCCGCCGGGACAAGAAATCAGCCCCAGCATTTT. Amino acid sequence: CASSPAGTRNQPQHF.

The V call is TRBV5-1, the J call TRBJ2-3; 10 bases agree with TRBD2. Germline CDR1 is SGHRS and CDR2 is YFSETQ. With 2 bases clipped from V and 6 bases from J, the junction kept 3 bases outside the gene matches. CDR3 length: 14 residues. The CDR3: CASSLSGGADTQYF. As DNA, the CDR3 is TGCGCCAGCAGCTTAAGCGGGGGGGCCGATACGCAGTATTTT.

The CDR3 nucleotides read TGTGCCAGCAGCTTAAGTCGGACAGGTTCGGGCCAGCCCCAGCATTTT. Translated: CASSLSRTGSGQPQHF. The J gene is TRBJ1-5, the V gene TRBV7-8; 7 bases agree with TRBD1. Germline CDR1 SGHVS, CDR2 FQNEAQ. The ends lost 2 bases at V and 7 bases at J; junction bases unmatched: 11. This CDR3 spans 16 amino acids.

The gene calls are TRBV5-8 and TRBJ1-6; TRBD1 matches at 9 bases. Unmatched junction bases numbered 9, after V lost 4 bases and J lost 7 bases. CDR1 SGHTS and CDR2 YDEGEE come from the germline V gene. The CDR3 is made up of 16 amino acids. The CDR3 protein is CASSPGTGTGNSPLHF. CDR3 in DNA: TGTGCCAGCAGCCCCGGTACCGGGACAGGGAATTCACCCCTCCACTTT.

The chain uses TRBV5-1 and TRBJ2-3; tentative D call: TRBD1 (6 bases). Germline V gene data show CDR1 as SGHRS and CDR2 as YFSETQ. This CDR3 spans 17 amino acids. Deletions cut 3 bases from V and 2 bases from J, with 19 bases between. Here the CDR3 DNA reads TGCGCCAGCAGCTCTGGACAGAACCGTCTAAACACAGATACGCAGTATTTT. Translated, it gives CASSSGQNRLNTDTQYF.